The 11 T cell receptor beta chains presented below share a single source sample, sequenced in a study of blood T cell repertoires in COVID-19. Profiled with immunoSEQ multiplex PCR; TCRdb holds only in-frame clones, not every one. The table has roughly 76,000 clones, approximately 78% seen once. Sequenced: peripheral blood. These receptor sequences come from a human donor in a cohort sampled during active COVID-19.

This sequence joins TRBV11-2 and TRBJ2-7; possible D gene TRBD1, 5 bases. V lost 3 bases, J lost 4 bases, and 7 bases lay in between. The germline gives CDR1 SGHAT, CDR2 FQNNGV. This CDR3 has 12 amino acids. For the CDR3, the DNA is TGTGCCAGCAGCTTGAACAGGTACGAGCAGTACTTC. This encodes CASSLNRYEQYF.

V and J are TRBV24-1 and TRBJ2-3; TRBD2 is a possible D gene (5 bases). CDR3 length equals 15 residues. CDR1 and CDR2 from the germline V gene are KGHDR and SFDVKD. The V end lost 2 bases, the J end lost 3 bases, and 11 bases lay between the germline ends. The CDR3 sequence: CATSDSSGITDTQYF. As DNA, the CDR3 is TGTGCCACCAGTGATTCCTCCGGGATAACAGATACGCAGTATTTT.

CDR3: CASSYDRGLDTF. In nucleotides, the CDR3 is TGTGCCAGCAGTTACGACAGGGGGCTGGACACCTTC. The rearrangement joins TRBV6-2 or TRBV6-3 to TRBJ1-2; 10 positions match TRBD1. This CDR3 is built from 12 residues. The trim removed 2 bases at V and 12 bases at J, leaving 3 bases unmatched. Germline V gives CDR1 MNHEY, CDR2 SVGEGT.

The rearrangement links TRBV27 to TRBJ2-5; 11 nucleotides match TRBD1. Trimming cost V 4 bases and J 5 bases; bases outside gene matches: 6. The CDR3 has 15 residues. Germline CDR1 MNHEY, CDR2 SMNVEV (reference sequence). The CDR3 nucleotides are TGTGCCAGCAGTTCAAGGACAGGGGGCTTTGAGACCCAGTACTTC. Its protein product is CASSSRTGGFETQYF.

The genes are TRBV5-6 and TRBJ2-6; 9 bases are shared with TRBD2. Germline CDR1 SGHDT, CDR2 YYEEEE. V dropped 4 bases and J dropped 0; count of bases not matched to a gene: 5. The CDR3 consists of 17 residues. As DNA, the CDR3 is TGTGCCAGCAGCCAGCTAGCGGGAAGCTCTGGGGCCAACGTCCTGACTTTC. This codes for CASSQLAGSSGANVLTF. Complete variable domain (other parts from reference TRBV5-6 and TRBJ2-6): DAGVTQSPTHLIKTRGQQVTLRCSPKSGHDTVSWYQQALGQGPQFIFQYYEEEERQRGNFPDRFSGHQFPNYSSELNVNALLLGDSALYLCASSQLAGSSGANVLTFGAGSRLTVL.

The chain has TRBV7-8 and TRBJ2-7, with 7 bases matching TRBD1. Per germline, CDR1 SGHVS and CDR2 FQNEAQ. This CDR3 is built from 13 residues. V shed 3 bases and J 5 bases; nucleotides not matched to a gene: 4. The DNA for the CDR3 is TGTGCCAGCAGCTTGAGGGGGCGAGACGAGCAGTACTTC. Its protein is CASSLRGRDEQYF.

The CDR3 is CASSFGGGYEQYF. The CDR3 nucleotides are TGTGCCAGCAGTTTCGGGGGGGGATACGAGCAGTACTTC. The V gene is TRBV6-2 or TRBV6-3, the J gene TRBJ2-7; 8 bases agree with TRBD2. The CDR3 consists of 13 residues. Germline-derived CDR1 and CDR2 are MNHEY and SVGEGT. The V and J ends lost 4 bases and 4 bases, in that order; junction bases with no gene match: 3.

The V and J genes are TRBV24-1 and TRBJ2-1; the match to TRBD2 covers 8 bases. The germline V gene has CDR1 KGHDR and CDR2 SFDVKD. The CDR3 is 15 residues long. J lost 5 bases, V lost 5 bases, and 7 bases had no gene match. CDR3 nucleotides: TGTGCCACCAGTGCCTCGGGACTAGGAAACAATGAGCAGTTCTTC. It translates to CATSASGLGNNEQFF.

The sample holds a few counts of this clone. This chain's CDR3 is CSVARWTGYNEKLFF. The CDR3 DNA reads TGCAGCGTTGCCCGCTGGACAGGCTATAATGAAAAACTGTTTTTT. This chain uses TRBV29-1 with TRBJ1-4; TRBD1 matches at 7 bases. The J segment lost 4 bases and the V segment lost 4 bases, leaving 9 bases of the junction unmatched. The CDR3 runs 15 residues. Germline values: CDR1 SQVTM, CDR2 ANQGSEA.

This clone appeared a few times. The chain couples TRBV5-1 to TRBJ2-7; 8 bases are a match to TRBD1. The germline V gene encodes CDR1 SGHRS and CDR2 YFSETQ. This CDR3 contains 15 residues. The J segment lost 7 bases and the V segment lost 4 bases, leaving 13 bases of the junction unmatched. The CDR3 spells CASSAGQGEGPEQYF. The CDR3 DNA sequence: TGCGCCAGCAGCGCCGGACAGGGAGAGGGGCCAGAGCAGTACTTC.

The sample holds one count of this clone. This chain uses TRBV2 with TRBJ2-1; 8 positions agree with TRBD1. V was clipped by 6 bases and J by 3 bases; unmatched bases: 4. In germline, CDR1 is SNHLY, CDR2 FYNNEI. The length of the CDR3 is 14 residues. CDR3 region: CASRWGTGYNEQFF. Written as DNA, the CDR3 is TGTGCCAGCAGGTGGGGGACAGGCTACAATGAGCAGTTCTTC.